These 27 T cell receptor beta chains were all obtained from the same sample, sequenced in a study of OX40 agonist ivuxolimab in advanced cancers. Assay: immunoSEQ multiplex PCR; the TCRdb copy retains only in-frame clones and omits some. Among fewer than 40,000 clones listed, roughly 82% were seen once. The sample consisted of CD4+ or CD8+ T cells sorted from blood, taken in a trial of the OX40 agonist ivuxolimab. These receptors were collected from an adult with an advanced solid tumor such as melanoma, head and neck, liver or kidney cancer.

The gene calls are TRBV11-2 and TRBJ2-3, with TRBD2 matching 9 bases. The CDR3 length is 16 residues. With 2 bases clipped from V and 6 bases from J, the junction kept 9 bases outside the gene matches. Germline lookup yields CDR1 SGHAT and CDR2 FQNNGV. The CDR3 DNA reads as TGTGCCAGCAGCTTAAGGGTAGCGGGAGATGTGGATACGCAGTATTTT. Translating gives CASSLRVAGDVDTQYF.

V gene TRBV12-5 combines with J gene TRBJ2-2; D not resolved. The CDR3 covers 12 residues. Trimming removed 4 bases at V and 3 bases at J, with 3 bases between. The germline gives CDR1 LGHNT, CDR2 FRNRAP. The CDR3 region has the DNA TGTGCTAGTGGTTCATACACCGGGGAGCTGTTTTTT. Translated: CASGSYTGELFF.

The chain uses TRBV9 and TRBJ2-6; 7 bases match TRBD1. Germline lookup yields CDR1 SGDLS and CDR2 YYNGEE. The CDR3 is made up of 17 amino acids. The V segment lost 1 base and the J segment 0 bases; nucleotides outside the gene matches: 4. CDR3 bases: TGTGCCAGCAGCGTACGAGGGGACAGCTCTGGGGCCAACGTCCTGACTTTC. Translated: CASSVRGDSSGANVLTF.

CDR3 residues: CASSTTRVNEQFF. The CDR3 region has the DNA TGTGCCAGCAGTACCACCAGGGTCAATGAGCAGTTCTTC. V usage is TRBV27 and J usage is TRBJ2-1; D might be TRBD1 (5 bases). V gave up 5 bases and J gave up 6 bases, with 11 bases separating them. This CDR3 has 13 amino acids. Germline assignment: CDR1 MNHEY and CDR2 SMNVEV (reference sequence).

The rearrangement joins TRBV18 to TRBJ1-2; 9 bases agree with TRBD1. This CDR3 is built from 16 residues. Trimming cost V 6 bases and J 0 bases; bases outside gene matches: 8. The germline CDR1 and CDR2 sequences are KGHSH and LQKENI. The CDR3 region is CASSPGQGNANYGYTF. CDR3 coding DNA: TGTGCCAGCTCTCCGGGACAGGGAAACGCTAACTATGGCTACACCTTC.

In DNA, the CDR3 is TGTGCCAGCAGCCCGCAACTAGCGGGAGGGCCGGAGTCCTACAATGAGCAGTTCTTC. It encodes CASSPQLAGGPESYNEQFF. The chain employs TRBV11-2 and TRBJ2-1; TRBD2 matches at 13 bases. Looked up from germline, CDR1 is SGHAT and CDR2 is FQNNGV. Trimming removed 5 bases from V and 1 base from J; junction bases left unmatched: 11. The CDR3 covers 19 residues.

The V call is TRBV5-1, the J call TRBJ2-1; D may be TRBD2 (5 bases). V was pared by 0 bases and J by 6 bases, with 10 bases between. Germline CDR1 and CDR2: SGHRS and YFSETQ. CDR3 length equals 14 residues. The CDR3 region has the DNA TGCGCCAGCAGCTTGGACTACGCGGGCAATGAGCAGTTCTTC. Amino acids: CASSLDYAGNEQFF.

V and J are TRBV11-1 and TRBJ1-2; no reliable D call. The germline V gene has CDR1 SGHAT and CDR2 FQDESV (reference sequence). V was cut by 3 bases and J by 2 bases, with 13 bases left in between. The CDR3 spans 15 residues. The CDR3 sequence is CASSFTNTGNYGYTF. As DNA, the CDR3 is TGTGCCAGCAGCTTTACAAACACCGGCAACTATGGCTACACCTTC.

The chain links TRBV7-2 to TRBJ1-4; 8 bases are a match to TRBD1. This CDR3 has 14 residues. J lost 0 bases, V lost 8 bases, and 2 bases had no gene match. CDR1 is SGHTA and CDR2 is FQGNSA in the germline V gene. CDR3 DNA: TGTGCCAGCGCAGGGGGCGCAACTAATGAAAAACTGTTTTTT. Protein sequence: CASAGGATNEKLFF.

The chain couples TRBV6-6 to TRBJ2-1; 8 bases are shared with TRBD2. From germline, CDR1 is MNHNY and CDR2 SVGAGI (reference sequence). The CDR3 loop spans 16 amino acids. With 0 bases clipped from V and 5 bases from J, the junction kept 6 bases outside the gene matches. The CDR3 DNA reads TGTGCCAGCAGTTACTCCCACGGGGGGGGCGACAATGAGCAGTTCTTC. Translating gives CASSYSHGGGDNEQFF.

As for this clone: The sample contains more than one DNA sequence encoding this CDR3. The chain joins TRBV30 to TRBJ1-1, with 7 bases that match TRBD1. The germline V gene encodes CDR1 GTSNPN and CDR2 SVGIG (reference sequence). The CDR3 totals 13 residues. V dropped 2 bases and J dropped 1; count of bases not matched to a gene: 1. Written as DNA, the CDR3 is TGTGCCTGGAGTAGACAGGGGAACACTGAAGCTTTCTTT. Translating it yields CAWSRQGNTEAFF.

The count of this clone is one. V is TRBV19 and J is TRBJ2-3, with no clear D. CDR1 is LNHDA, CDR2 SQIVND, per germline (reference sequence). V lost 7 bases, J lost 0 bases, and 14 bases lay in between. This CDR3 is 15 amino acids long. The CDR3 DNA sequence: TGTGCCAGTACCCCGAACGGAATTAGCACAGATACGCAGTATTTT. It yields the protein CASTPNGISTDTQYF.

This chain connects TRBV28 to TRBJ2-2, with TRBD2 as a possible D gene (6 bases). V dropped 7 bases and J dropped 3 bases, with 12 bases sitting between them. Germline V CDR1 and CDR2: MDHEN, SYDVKM. This CDR3 has 14 residues. The chain's CDR3 is CASKRWGDTGELFF. CDR3 in DNA: TGTGCCAGCAAACGCTGGGGGGACACCGGGGAGCTGTTTTTT.

This clone was seen only a few times. This rearrangement joins TRBV4-1 to TRBJ1-2; tentative D call: TRBD1 (6 bases). The germline V gene encodes CDR1 MGHRA and CDR2 YSYEKL. V shed 1 base and J shed 3 bases, with 9 bases lying between them. The CDR3 has 14 amino acids. CDR3 loop: CASSQVQGHYGYTF. Written as DNA, the CDR3 is TGCGCCAGCAGCCAAGTCCAGGGGCACTATGGCTACACCTTC.

This chain uses TRBV30 with TRBJ2-1, with D hard to call. V was trimmed by 4 bases and J by 6 bases, leaving 10 bases between them. The CDR3 is made up of 12 amino acids. The germline gives CDR1 GTSNPN, CDR2 SVGIG (reference sequence). CDR3: CAWTDLSNEQFF. The CDR3 DNA sequence: TGTGCCTGGACGGACCTTAGCAATGAGCAGTTCTTC.

The chain has TRBV2 and TRBJ1-6; 7 nucleotides line up with TRBD1. Per germline, CDR1 SNHLY and CDR2 FYNNEI. The CDR3 extends over 13 amino acids. The CDR3, as DNA: TGTACGTACGGCGGGACAGAAAGATCACCCCTCCACTTT. Its protein product is CTYGGTERSPLHF.

The J gene is TRBJ2-2, the V gene TRBV6-4; 11 positions match TRBD1. This CDR3 is 17 amino acids long. Germline assignment: CDR1 MRHNA and CDR2 SNTAGT. V shed 2 bases, J shed 4 bases, and the junction held 6 bases outside the gene matches. The CDR3 region is CASSDGGGQGGTGELFF. CDR3 sequence (DNA): TGTGCCAGCAGTGACGGCGGGGGACAGGGGGGCACCGGGGAGCTGTTTTTT.

The chain combines TRBV7-2 with TRBJ1-2; 11 bases fit TRBD1. V gave up 5 bases and J gave up 8 bases; unmatched junction bases: 7. Germline-derived CDR1 and CDR2 are SGHTA and FQGNSA. The CDR3 consists of 14 residues. CDR3 sequence reads: CASSPGQGARGYTF. CDR3 nucleotides: TGTGCCAGCAGCCCCGGACAGGGGGCTCGGGGCTACACCTTC. The full variable domain, rest sourced from reference TRBV7-2 and TRBJ1-2, is GAGVSQSPSNKVTEKGKDVELRCDPISGHTALYWYRQSLGQGLEFLIYFQGNSAPDKSGLPSDRFSAERTGGSVSTLTIQRTQQEDSAVYLCASSPGQGARGYTFGSGTRLTVV.

The rearrangement joins TRBV5-1 to TRBJ2-3; possibly TRBD1 for D (5 bases). CDR1 is SGHRS and CDR2 is YFSETQ in the germline V gene. V shed 5 bases and J shed 2 bases, with 15 bases lying between them. This CDR3 contains 15 residues. This CDR3 is CASSSPGSPTDTQYF. In nucleotides, the CDR3 is TGCGCCAGCAGTTCTCCAGGGTCCCCCACAGATACGCAGTATTTT.

The gene calls are TRBV27 and TRBJ1-2; 9 nucleotides agree with TRBD1. J gave up 2 bases and V 7 bases, and 11 bases lay outside the gene matches. CDR1 and CDR2 (germline): MNHEY, SMNVEV (reference sequence). This CDR3 has 16 residues. Here the CDR3 reads CASKQSGTGMNYGYTF. The DNA of the CDR3 is TGTGCCAGCAAACAATCCGGGACAGGGATGAACTATGGCTACACCTTC.

As regards this clone: Other DNA sequences in this sample translate to the same CDR3. The chain joins TRBV19 to TRBJ2-1; the match to TRBD2 covers 10 bases. CDR3 length equals 15 residues. Trimming took 5 bases from V and 4 from J; bases not matched to a gene: 5. Germline V gene lookup returns CDR1 LNHDA and CDR2 SQIVND (reference sequence). The CDR3 DNA is TGTGCCAGTAGTTCAACTAGCGGGGAATACAATGAGCAGTTCTTC. This codes for CASSSTSGEYNEQFF.

The rearrangement uses TRBV30 and TRBJ1-1; D unresolved. The CDR3 extends over 13 amino acids. Germline assignment: CDR1 GTSNPN and CDR2 SVGIG (reference sequence). The V end lost 2 bases, the J end lost 0 bases, and 7 bases lay between the germline ends. The CDR3 region has the DNA TGTGCCTGGAGTCCCCTCTTGAACACTGAAGCTTTCTTT. This gives the protein CAWSPLLNTEAFF. The full variable domain, in which reference TRBV30 and TRBJ1-1 provide the parts outside the CDR3, is SQTIHQWPATLVQPVGSPLSLECTVEGTSNPNLYWYRQAAGRGLQLLFYSVGIGQISSEVPQNLSASRPQDRQFILSSKKLLLSDSGFYLCAWSPLLNTEAFFGQGTRLTVV.

The chain employs TRBV28 and TRBJ2-3; 13 bases match TRBD2. Trimming at V came to 4 bases and at J to 2 bases, leaving 9 bases not matched to a gene. Looked up from germline, CDR1 is MDHEN and CDR2 is SYDVKM. The CDR3 has 18 amino acids. The CDR3 loop is CASSSVPGTSGVTDTQYF. CDR3 DNA sequence: TGTGCCAGCAGTTCCGTCCCCGGGACTAGCGGGGTCACAGATACGCAGTATTTT.

The rearrangement joins TRBV27 to TRBJ2-1; 7 bases line up with TRBD2. Germline-derived CDR1 and CDR2 are MNHEY and SMNVEV (reference sequence). This CDR3 contains 15 residues. V trimming: 6 bases; J trimming: 7 bases; junction bases outside the gene matches: 12. As DNA, the CDR3 is TGTGCCAGCAGCGCATTTCGGGGGGTAAAGAATGAGCAGTTCTTC. Its translation: CASSAFRGVKNEQFF.

The chain uses TRBV4-1 and TRBJ2-1; TRBD2 aligns across 10 bases. The V segment lost 3 bases and the J segment 6 bases; nucleotides outside the gene matches: 8. CDR1 MGHRA and CDR2 YSYEKL come from the germline V gene. This CDR3 is 16 amino acids long. The CDR3 DNA sequence: TGCGCCAGCAGCCAGGTGGGAGTAGCGGGAGGCAATGAGCAGTTCTTC. Protein sequence: CASSQVGVAGGNEQFF.

The V gene is TRBV7-2, the J gene TRBJ1-5, with 9 bases lining up with TRBD1. Trimming at V came to 4 bases and at J to 7 bases, leaving 2 bases not matched to a gene. Germline V gene sequence: CDR1 SGHTA, CDR2 FQGNSA. This CDR3 is built from 13 residues. Written as DNA, the CDR3 is TGTGCCAGCAGCTCCGACAGGGGGCAGCCCCAGCATTTT. It translates to CASSSDRGQPQHF.

The chain is built from TRBV11-2 and TRBJ2-5, with TRBD2 matching over 10 bases. V was pared by 4 bases and J by 4 bases, with 6 bases of the junction left unmatched. The CDR3 contains 15 residues. Germline CDR1 reads SGHAT; CDR2 reads FQNNGV. DNA of the CDR3: TGTGCCAGCAGCTCTCTAGCGGGAGTAGGAGAGACCCAGTACTTC. Protein product: CASSSLAGVGETQYF.